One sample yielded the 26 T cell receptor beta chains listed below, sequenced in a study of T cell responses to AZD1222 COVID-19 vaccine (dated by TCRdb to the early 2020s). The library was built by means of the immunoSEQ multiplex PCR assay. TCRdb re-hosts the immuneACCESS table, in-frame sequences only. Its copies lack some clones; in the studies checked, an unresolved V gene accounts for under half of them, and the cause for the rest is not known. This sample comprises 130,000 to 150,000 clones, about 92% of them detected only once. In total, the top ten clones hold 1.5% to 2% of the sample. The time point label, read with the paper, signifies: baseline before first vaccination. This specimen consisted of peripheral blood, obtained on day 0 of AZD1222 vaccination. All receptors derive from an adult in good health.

DNA of the CDR3: TGTGCCAGCAGCTTAGGCAGGGAAGTCCTCAATGAGCAGTTCTTC. It specifies CASSLGREVLNEQFF. This chain uses TRBV7-9 with TRBJ2-1, with a possible D match to TRBD1 (5 bases). From germline, CDR1 is SEHNR and CDR2 FQNEAQ (reference sequence). The CDR3 length is 15 residues. V lost 1 base and J lost 6, with 13 bases in between.

The CDR3 DNA reads as TGTGCCAGCAGTTTATGGCGGACAGACCTAAATGAAAAACTGTTTTTT. Translated: CASSLWRTDLNEKLFF. The chain couples TRBV27 to TRBJ1-4; possible D gene TRBD1, 6 bases. Trimming stripped 1 base from V and 5 bases from J, with 14 bases between. Germline V gives CDR1 MNHEY, CDR2 SMNVEV (reference sequence). This CDR3 is built from 16 residues.

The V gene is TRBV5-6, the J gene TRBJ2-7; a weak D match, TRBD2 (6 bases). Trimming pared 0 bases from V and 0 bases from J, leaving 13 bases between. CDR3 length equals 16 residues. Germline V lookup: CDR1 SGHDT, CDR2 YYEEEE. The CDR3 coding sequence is TGTGCCAGCAGCTTGGGACCAGGGAGGAGCTCCTACGAGCAGTACTTC. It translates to CASSLGPGRSSYEQYF.

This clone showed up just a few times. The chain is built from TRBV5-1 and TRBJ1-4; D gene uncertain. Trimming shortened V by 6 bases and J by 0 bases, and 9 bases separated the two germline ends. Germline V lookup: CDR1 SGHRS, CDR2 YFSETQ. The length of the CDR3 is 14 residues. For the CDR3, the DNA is TGCGCCAGCACCCTGGGAACAACTAATGAAAAACTGTTTTTT. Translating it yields CASTLGTTNEKLFF.

Written as DNA, the CDR3 is TGTGCCAGCAGTTTAAGAATGACAGGGGGCATTAGCGAGACCCAGTACTTC. Its translation is CASSLRMTGGISETQYF. The chain uses TRBV27 and TRBJ2-5; 10 nucleotides agree with TRBD1. Germline CDR1 is MNHEY and CDR2 is SMNVEV (reference sequence). V shed 2 bases, J shed 5 bases, and the junction held 11 bases outside the gene matches. The CDR3 is made up of 17 amino acids.

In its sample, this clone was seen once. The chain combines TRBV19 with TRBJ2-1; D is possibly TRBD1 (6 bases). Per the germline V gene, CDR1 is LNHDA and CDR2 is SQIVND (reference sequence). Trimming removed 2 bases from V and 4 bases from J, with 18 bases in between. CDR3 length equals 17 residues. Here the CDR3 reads CASSISPGVRGYNEQFF. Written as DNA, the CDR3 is TGTGCCAGTAGTATATCCCCAGGGGTAAGGGGTTACAATGAGCAGTTCTTC.

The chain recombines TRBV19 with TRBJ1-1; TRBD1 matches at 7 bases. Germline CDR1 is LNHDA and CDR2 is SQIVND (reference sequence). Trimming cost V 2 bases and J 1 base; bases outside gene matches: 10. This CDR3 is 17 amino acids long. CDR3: CASSIWGEGAANTEAFF. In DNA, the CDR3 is TGTGCCAGTAGTATATGGGGGGAGGGGGCTGCGAACACTGAAGCTTTCTTT. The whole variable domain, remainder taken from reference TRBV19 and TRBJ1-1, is DGGITQSPKYLFRKEGQNVTLSCEQNLNHDAMYWYRQDPGQGLRLIYYSQIVNDFQKGDIAEGYSVSREKKESFPLTVTSAQKNPTAFYLCASSIWGEGAANTEAFFGQGTRLTVV.

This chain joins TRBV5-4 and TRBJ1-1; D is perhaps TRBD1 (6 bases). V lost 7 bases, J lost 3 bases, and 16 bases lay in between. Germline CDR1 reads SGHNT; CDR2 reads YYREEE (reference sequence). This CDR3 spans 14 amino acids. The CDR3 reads CASGPRGGYTEAFF. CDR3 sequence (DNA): TGTGCCAGCGGACCCCGGGGGGGCTACACTGAAGCTTTCTTT.

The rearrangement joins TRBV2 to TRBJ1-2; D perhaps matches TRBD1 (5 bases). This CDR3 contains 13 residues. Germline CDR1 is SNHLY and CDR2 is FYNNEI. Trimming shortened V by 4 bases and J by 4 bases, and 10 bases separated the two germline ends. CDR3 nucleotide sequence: TGTGCCAGCAGTGGGGGACGGCCCTATGGCTACACCTTC. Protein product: CASSGGRPYGYTF.

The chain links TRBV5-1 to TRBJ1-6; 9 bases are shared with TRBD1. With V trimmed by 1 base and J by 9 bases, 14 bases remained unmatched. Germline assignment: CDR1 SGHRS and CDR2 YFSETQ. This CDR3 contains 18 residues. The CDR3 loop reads CASSLLGQGQGGISPLHF. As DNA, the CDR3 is TGCGCCAGCAGCTTGTTGGGACAGGGACAGGGTGGGATTTCACCCCTCCACTTT.

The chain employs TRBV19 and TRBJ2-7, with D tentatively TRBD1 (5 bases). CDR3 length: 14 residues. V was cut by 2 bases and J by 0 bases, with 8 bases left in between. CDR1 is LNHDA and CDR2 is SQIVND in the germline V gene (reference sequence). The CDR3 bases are TGTGCCAGTAGTATACAGGGCGGCTCCTACGAGCAGTACTTC. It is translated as CASSIQGGSYEQYF.

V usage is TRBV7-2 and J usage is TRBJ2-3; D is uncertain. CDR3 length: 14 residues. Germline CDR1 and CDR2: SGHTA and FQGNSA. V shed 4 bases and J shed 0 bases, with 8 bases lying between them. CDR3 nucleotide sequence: TGTGCCAGCAGCTCTGGCCCTAGCACAGATACGCAGTATTTT. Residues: CASSSGPSTDTQYF.

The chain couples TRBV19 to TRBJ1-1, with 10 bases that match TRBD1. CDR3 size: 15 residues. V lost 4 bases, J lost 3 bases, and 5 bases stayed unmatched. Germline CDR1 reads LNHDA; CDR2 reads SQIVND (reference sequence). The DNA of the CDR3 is TGTGCCAGTAGTACCGACAGGGGGCGTTACACTGAAGCTTTCTTT. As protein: CASSTDRGRYTEAFF.

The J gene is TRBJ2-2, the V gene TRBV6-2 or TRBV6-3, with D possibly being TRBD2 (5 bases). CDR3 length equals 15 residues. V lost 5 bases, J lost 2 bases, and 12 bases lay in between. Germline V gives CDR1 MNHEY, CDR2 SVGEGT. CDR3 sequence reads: CASSRTGDNTGELFF. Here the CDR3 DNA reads TGTGCCAGCAGTCGGACTGGCGATAACACCGGGGAGCTGTTTTTT.

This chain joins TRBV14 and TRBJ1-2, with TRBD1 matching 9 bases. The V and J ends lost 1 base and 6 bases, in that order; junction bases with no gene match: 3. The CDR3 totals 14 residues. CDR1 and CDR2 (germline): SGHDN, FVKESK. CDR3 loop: CASSQGTGVNGYTF. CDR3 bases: TGTGCCAGCAGCCAAGGGACAGGGGTGAATGGCTACACCTTC.

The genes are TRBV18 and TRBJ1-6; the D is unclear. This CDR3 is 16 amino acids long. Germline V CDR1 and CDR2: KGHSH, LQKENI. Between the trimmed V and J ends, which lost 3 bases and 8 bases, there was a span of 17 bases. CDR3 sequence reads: CASSPRVGQPDSPLHF. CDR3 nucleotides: TGTGCCAGCTCACCCCGAGTTGGTCAACCAGATTCACCCCTCCACTTT.

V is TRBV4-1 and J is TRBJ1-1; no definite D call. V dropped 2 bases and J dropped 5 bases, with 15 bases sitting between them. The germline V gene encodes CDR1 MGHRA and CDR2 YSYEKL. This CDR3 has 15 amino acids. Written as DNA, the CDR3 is TGCGCCAGCAGCCAAAACGGAGGACCTCGAACTGAAGCTTTCTTT. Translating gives CASSQNGGPRTEAFF.

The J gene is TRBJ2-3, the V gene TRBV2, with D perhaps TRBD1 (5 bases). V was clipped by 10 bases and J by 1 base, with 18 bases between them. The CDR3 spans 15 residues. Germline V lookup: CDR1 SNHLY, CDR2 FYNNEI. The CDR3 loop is CATKQGVRRTDTQYF. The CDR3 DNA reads TGTGCCACCAAGCAAGGGGTCAGGCGCACAGATACGCAGTATTTT.

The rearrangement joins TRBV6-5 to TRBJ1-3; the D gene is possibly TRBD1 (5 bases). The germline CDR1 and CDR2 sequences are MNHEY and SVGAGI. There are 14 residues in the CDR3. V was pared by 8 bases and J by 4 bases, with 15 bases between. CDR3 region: CASATPGRGNTIYF. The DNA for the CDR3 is TGTGCCAGCGCCACCCCGGGACGGGGAAACACCATATATTTT.

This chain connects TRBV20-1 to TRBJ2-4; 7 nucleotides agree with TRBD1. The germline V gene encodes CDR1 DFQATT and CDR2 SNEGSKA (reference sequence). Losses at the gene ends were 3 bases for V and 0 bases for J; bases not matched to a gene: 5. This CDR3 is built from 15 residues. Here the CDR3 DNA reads TGCAGTGCTAGTAGGGGGCTTCCAGCCAAAAACATTCAGTACTTC. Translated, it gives CSASRGLPAKNIQYF.

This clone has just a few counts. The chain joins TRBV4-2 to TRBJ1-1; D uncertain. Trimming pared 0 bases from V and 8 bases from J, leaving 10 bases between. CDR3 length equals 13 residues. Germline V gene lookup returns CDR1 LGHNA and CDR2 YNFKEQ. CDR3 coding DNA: TGTGCCAGCAGCCAAGAGCGCCAGGACGAAGCTTTCTTT. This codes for CASSQERQDEAFF.

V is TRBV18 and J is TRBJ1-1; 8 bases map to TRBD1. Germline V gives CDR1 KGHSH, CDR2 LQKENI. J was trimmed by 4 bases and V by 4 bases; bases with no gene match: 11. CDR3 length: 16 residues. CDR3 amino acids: CASSHRQGRSGTEAFF. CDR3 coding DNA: TGTGCCAGCTCACACAGACAGGGGCGGTCGGGCACTGAAGCTTTCTTT.

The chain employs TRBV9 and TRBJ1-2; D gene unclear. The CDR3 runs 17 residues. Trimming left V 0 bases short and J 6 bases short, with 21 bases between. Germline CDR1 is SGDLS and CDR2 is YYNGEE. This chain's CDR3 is CASSVGVPTGGTHGYTF. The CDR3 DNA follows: TGTGCCAGCAGCGTAGGAGTTCCTACCGGAGGTACCCATGGCTACACCTTC. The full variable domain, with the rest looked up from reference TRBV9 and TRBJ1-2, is DSGVTQTPKHLITATGQRVTLRCSPRSGDLSVYWYQQSLDQGLQFLIQYYNGEERAKGNILERFSAQQFPDLHSELNLSSLELGDSALYFCASSVGVPTGGTHGYTFGSGTRLTVV.

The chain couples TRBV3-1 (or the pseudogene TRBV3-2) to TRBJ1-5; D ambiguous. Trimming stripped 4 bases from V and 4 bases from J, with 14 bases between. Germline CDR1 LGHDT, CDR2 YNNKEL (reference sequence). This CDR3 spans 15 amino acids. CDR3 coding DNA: TGTGCCAGCAGCCCCCCCCAATGTCTGAATCAGCCCCAGCATTTT. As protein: CASSPPQCLNQPQHF.

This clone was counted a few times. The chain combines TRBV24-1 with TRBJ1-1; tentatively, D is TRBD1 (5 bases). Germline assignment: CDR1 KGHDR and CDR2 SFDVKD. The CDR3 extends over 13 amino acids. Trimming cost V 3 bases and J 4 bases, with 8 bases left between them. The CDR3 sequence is CATSDHGTTEAFF. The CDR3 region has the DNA TGTGCCACCAGTGATCACGGGACCACTGAAGCTTTCTTT.

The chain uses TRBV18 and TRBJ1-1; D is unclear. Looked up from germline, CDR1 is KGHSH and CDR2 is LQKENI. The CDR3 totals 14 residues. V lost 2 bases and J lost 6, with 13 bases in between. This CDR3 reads CASSPLAGPPEAFF. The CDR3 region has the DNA TGTGCCAGCTCACCATTGGCAGGACCCCCTGAAGCTTTCTTT. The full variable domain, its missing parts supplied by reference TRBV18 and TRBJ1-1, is NAGVMQNPRHLVRRRGQEARLRCSPMKGHSHVYWYRQLPEEGLKFMVYLQKENIIDESGMPKERFSAEFPKEGPSILRIQQVVRGDSAAYFCASSPLAGPPEAFFGQGTRLTVV.